This T cell receptor (beta chain) was found in a study of T cell responses to AZD1222 COVID-19 vaccine. Findings of the study overall: At baseline, seropositivity was found in only a handful of AZD1222 recipients.

CDR3 length equals 14 residues. Germline CDR1 is MNHEY and CDR2 is SVGAGI. V dropped 2 bases and J dropped 2 bases, with 9 bases sitting between them. This table comes from immunoSEQ multiplex PCR, and its TCRdb copy is limited to in-frame clones, with some not included. The sample lists around 190,000 clones, 94% occurring once. This clone has just a few counts. Its target is not known. This receptor was taken from an adult who received the AZD1222 COVID-19 vaccine. Material: peripheral blood, obtained 28 days after the second AZD1222 dose. The rearrangement uses TRBV6-5 and TRBJ1-2; D is unresolved. This chain's CDR3 is CASSYERKNYGYTF. The CDR3 DNA reads as TGTGCCAGCAGTTACGAACGGAAAAACTATGGCTACACCTTC.